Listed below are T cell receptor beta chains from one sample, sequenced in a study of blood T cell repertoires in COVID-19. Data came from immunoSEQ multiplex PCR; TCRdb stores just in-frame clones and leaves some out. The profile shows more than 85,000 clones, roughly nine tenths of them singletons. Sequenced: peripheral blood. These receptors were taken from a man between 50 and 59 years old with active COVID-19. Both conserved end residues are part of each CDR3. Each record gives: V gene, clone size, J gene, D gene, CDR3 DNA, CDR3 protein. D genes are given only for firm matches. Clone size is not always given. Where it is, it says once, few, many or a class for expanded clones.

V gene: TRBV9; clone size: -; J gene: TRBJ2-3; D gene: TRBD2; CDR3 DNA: TGTGCCAGCAGCCCAGGGACTAGCCCAGATACGCAGTATTTT; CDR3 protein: CASSPGTSPDTQYF
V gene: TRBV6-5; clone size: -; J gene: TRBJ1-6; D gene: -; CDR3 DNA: TGTGCCAGCAGTTACAGCCTCTATAATTCACCCCTCCACTTT; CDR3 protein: CASSYSLYNSPLHF
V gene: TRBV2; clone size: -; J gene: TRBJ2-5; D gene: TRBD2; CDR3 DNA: TGTGCCAGCAGTGAGGCTAGCGGGGGGGCCTGGACAGAGACCCAGTACTTC; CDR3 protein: CASSEASGGAWTETQYF
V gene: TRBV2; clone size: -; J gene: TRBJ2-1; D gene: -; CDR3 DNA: TGTGCCAGCAGAGTATCTCAGGGATACAATGAGCAGTTCTTC; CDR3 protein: CASRVSQGYNEQFF
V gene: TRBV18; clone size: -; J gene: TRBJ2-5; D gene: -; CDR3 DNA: TGTGCCAGCTCACCGGCCGGGGATTCGACCCAGTACTTC; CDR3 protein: CASSPAGDSTQYF
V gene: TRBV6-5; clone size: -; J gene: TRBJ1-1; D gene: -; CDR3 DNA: TGTGCCAGCACCTACGGGAGGGGGAACACTGAAGCTTTCTTT; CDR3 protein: CASTYGRGNTEAFF
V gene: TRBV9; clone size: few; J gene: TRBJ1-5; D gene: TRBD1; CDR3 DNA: TGTGCCAGCAGCTCCGGGACAGGGAATCAGCCCCAGCATTTT; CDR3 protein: CASSSGTGNQPQHF
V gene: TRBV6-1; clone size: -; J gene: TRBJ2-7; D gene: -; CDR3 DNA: TGTGCCAGCAGTGAAGGGTCAGGGGTCGAGCAGTACTTC; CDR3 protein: CASSEGSGVEQYF
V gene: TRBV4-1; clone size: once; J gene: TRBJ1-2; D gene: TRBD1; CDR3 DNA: TGCGCCAGCAGCCAAGGGGGTGACAGGGGTGGCTACACCTTC; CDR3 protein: CASSQGGDRGGYTF
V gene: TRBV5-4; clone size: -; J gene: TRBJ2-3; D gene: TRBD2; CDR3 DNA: TGTGCCAGCAGGCCCCAGACTAGCGGGGGGCCGAAAGATACGCAGTATTTT; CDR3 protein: CASRPQTSGGPKDTQYF
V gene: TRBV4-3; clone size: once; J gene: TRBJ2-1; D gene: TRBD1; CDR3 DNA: TGCGCCAGCAGCCAAGCCTCGACAGGGGAGCAGTTCTTC; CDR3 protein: CASSQASTGEQFF
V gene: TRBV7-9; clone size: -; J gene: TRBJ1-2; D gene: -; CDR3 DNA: TGTGCCCCGCAGGGCCCGGGGGGCTATGGCTACACCTTC; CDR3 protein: CAPQGPGGYGYTF
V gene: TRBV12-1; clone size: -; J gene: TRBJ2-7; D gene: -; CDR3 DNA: TGTGCCAGCAGCTTTCATTTCGGGGACAGGGGCCAGAGCTCCTACGAGCAGTACTTC; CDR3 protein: CASSFHFGDRGQSSYEQYF
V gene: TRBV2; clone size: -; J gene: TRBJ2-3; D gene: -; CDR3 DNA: TGTGCCAGCTACGTAGACACTTTAAGCACAGATACGCAGTATTTT; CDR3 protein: CASYVDTLSTDTQYF
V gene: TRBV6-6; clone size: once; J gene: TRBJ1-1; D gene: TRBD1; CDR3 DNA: TGTGCCAGCAGTCAGGGACAGGGACCAGCTTTCTTT; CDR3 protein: CASSQGQGPAFF
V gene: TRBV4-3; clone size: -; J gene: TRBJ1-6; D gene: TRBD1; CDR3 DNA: TGCGCCAGCAGCCACGGACAGGGGGTAGATTCACCCCTCCACTTT; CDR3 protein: CASSHGQGVDSPLHF
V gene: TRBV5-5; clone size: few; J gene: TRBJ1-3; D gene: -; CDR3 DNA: TGTGCCAGCAGCTTGGTAGGGAGCACCTCTGGAAACACCATATATTTT; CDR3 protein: CASSLVGSTSGNTIYF
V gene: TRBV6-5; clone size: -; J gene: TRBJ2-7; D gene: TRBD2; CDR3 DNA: TGTGCCAGCAATTACAAAGCGGGGGAGCAGTACTTC; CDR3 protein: CASNYKAGEQYF
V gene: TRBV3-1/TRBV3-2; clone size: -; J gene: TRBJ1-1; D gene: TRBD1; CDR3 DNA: TGTGCCAGCAGCCAAGGGACAGGGTTCACTGAAGCTTTCTTT; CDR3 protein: CASSQGTGFTEAFF
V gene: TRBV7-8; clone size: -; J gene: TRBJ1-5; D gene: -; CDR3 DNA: TGTGCCAGCAGCTTAGCAGGGGATCAGCCCCAGCATTTT; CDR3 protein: CASSLAGDQPQHF
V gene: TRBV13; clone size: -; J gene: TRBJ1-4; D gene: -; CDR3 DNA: TGTGCCAGCAGCTTAGGCCTCCCCGGGGAGGAAAAACTGTTTTTT; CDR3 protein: CASSLGLPGEEKLFF
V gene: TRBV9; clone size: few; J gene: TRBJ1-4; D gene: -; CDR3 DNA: TGTGCCAGCAGCGTACGGGGAGGTGCTGAAAAACTGTTTTTT; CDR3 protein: CASSVRGGAEKLFF
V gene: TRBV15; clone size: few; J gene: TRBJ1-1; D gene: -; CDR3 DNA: TGTGCCACCCCCCGCGGCAGGAACACTGAAGCTTTCTTT; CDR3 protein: CATPRGRNTEAFF
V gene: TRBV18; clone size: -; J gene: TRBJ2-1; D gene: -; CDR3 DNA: TGTGCCAGCTCGACAGGTAATGGGGCCAATGAGCAGTTCTTC; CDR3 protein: CASSTGNGANEQFF
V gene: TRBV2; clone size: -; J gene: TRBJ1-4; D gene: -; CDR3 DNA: TGTGCCAGCACCGGGGACACCCAAAAACTGTTTTTT; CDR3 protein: CASTGDTQKLFF
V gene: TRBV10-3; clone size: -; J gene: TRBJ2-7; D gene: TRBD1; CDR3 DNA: TGTGCCATCAGAGCCTCGACAGGGGCGGACGAGCAGTACTTC; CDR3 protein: CAIRASTGADEQYF
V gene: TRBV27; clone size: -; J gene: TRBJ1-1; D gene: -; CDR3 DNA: TGTGCCAGCAGTGTAAAGAGGAACACTGAAGCTTTCTTT; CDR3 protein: CASSVKRNTEAFF
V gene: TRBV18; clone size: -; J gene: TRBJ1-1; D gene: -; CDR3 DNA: TGTGCCAGCTCACCGGAGGGGGGGACTGAAGCTTTCTTT; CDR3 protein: CASSPEGGTEAFF
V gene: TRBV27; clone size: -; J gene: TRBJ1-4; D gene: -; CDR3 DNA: TGTGCCAGCATGGGCAGATGGAATGAAAAACTGTTTTTT; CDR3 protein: CASMGRWNEKLFF
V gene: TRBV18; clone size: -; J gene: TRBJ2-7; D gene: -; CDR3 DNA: TGTGCCAGCTCACCGCGGGACCCTTCAAAGTCGGGCTACGAGCAGTACTTC; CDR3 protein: CASSPRDPSKSGYEQYF
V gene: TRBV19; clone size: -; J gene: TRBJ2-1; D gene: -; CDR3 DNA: TGTGCCAGTAGTAGATGGACAGCCTCCAATGAGCAGTTCTTC; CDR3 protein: CASSRWTASNEQFF
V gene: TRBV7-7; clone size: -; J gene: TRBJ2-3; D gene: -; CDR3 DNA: TGTGCTAGCAGCTTAGGATCCGGCCAGGCTACAGATACGCAGTATTTT; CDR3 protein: CASSLGSGQATDTQYF
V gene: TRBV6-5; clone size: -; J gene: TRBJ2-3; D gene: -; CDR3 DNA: TGTGCCAGCAGAACTACGGGAGATACGCAGTATTTT; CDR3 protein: CASRTTGDTQYF
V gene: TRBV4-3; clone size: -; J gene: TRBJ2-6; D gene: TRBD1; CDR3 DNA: TGCGCCAGCAGCCTCGACAGGGGGCAAAACATTCCGAGCTCTGGGGCCAACGTCCTGACTTTC; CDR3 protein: CASSLDRGQNIPSSGANVLTF
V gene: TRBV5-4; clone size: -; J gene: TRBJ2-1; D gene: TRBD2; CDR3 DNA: TGTGCCAGCAGCTTGGTAGCGGGGGGCCCCGGTGAGCAGTTCTTC; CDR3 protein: CASSLVAGGPGEQFF
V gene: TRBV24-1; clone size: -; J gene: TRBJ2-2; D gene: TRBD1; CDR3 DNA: TGTGCCACCAGTGACCGACGTGGACAGGGGGAAGTAGGGGAGCTGTTTTTT; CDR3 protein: CATSDRRGQGEVGELFF
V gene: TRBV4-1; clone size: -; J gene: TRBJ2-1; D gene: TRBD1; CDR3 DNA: TGCGCCAGCAGCCATATAGGGACAGGGTTGGATGAGCAGTTCTTC; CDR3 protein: CASSHIGTGLDEQFF
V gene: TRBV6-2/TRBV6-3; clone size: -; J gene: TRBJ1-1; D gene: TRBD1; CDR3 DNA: TGTGCCAGCAGCTCCTTCGGAAGGGGGCTACCTGAAGCTTTCTTT; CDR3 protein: CASSSFGRGLPEAFF
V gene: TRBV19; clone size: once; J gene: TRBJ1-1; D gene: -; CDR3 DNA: TGTGCCAGTACCCCACGGCGGGGGAAGGCGGAAGCTTTCTTT; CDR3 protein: CASTPRRGKAEAFF
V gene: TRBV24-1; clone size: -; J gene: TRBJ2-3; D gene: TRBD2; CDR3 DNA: TGTGCCACCAGTGCGGCTAGCGGGGGGGTCACAGATACGCAGTATTTT; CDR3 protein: CATSAASGGVTDTQYF
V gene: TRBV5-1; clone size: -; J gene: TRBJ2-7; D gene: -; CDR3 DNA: TGCGCCAGCAGCCCCCGGCGGAGGGGCCAATACTACGAGCAGTACTTC; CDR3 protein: CASSPRRRGQYYEQYF
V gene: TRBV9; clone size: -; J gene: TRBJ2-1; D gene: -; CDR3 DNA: TGTGCCAGCAGCCCATCCTACAATGAGCAGTTCTTC; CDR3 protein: CASSPSYNEQFF
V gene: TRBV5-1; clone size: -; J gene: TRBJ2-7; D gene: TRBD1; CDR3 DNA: TGCGCCAGCAGCCCCTACGACGGGGACAGGGGGTACGAGCAGTACTTC; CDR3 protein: CASSPYDGDRGYEQYF
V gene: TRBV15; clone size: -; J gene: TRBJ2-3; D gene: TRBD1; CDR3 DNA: TGTGCCACCAGCCTACGGACAGGGGGCCCGGCAGATACGCAGTATTTT; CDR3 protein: CATSLRTGGPADTQYF
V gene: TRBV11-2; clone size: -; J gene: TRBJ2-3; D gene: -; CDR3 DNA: TGTGCCAGCAGCTCTCTAGATACGCAGTATTTT; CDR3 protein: CASSSLDTQYF
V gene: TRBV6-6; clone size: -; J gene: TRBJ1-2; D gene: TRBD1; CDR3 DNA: TGTGCCAGCAGTAAACAGGGGGCACCGGGTGGCTACACCTTC; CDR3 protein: CASSKQGAPGGYTF
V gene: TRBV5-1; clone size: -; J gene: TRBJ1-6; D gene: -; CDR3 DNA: TGCGCCAGCAGCTTGGGGGGGCGGAATTCACCCCTCCACTTT; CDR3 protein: CASSLGGRNSPLHF
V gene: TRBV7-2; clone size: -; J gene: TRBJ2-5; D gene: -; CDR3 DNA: TGTGCCAGCAGCTTATTAGCGCGGTCCCAAGAGACCCAGTACTTC; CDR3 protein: CASSLLARSQETQYF
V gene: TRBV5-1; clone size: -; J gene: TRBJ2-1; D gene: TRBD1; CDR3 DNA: TGCGCCAGCAGCTTGTTGGGACAGGGGTACAATGAGCAGTTCTTC; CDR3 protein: CASSLLGQGYNEQFF
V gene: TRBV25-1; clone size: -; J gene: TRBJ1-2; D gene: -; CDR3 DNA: TGTGCCAGCAGTGATCCCGGCGGCAGCATCTATGGCTACACCTTC; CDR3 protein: CASSDPGGSIYGYTF
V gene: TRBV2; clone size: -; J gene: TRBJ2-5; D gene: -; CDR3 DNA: TGTGCCACACGGGCACGGCTTCCAAAGGGGGGGGACCAGTACTTC; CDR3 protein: CATRARLPKGGDQYF